Described below is a single TCR beta chain sequence and its context. The antigen is not known. Per the germline V gene, CDR1 is KGHDR and CDR2 is SFDVKD. V lost 5 bases, J lost 3 bases, and 5 bases stayed unmatched. CDR3 length equals 17 residues. Beta-chain TCR CDR3 regions were amplified from RNA transcripts. The library came from an HTBI-primed first-round RT-PCR and a second-round multiplex PCR. One entry per CDR3 protein results from TCRdb running MiXCR on the multiplex PCR reads. The table records 600,000 to 950,000 distinct CDR3 sequences, 35% to 50% of them present only once. The sample originates from a study of Graves' ophthalmopathy and Graves' hyperthyroidism. Notes on the study in general: Using 13 signatures, a model distinguished ophthalmopathy from stable hyperthyroidism, reaching roughly 90% sensitivity and roughly 80% specificity.

Specimen: peripheral blood. The rearrangement links TRBV24-1 to TRBJ2-2; 13 nucleotides align to TRBD2. This TCR was sampled from an adult man with Graves' ophthalmopathy. DNA of the CDR3: TGTGCCACCAGTGGCGGACTAGCGGGAGAATACACCGGGGAGCTGTTTTTT. Its protein is CATSGGLAGEYTGELFF.